This is a list of T cell receptor beta chains from one sample in a study of T cell clonotyping in hematopoietic cell transplantation. Sequencing was performed with immunoSEQ multiplex PCR; in TCRdb, only in-frame clones are kept and a portion is missing. This table holds around 7,300 clones, roughly 98% found once. The material was PBMCs, obtained 30 days after allogeneic stem cell transplant. The source is a male patient between 55 and 70 years old who had an allogeneic stem cell transplant from a related donor, so the T cells may come from the graft donor. Some clones in this sample may be carry-over from other donors' samples. CDR3s include the opening cysteine and the closing phenylalanine or tryptophan. A D gene is named only where the DNA matches it firmly. Clone size is shown for a subset of rows, as once, few, many or a class of expanded clone.

J: TRBJ1-4
size: -
V: TRBV5-1
D: TRBD1
CDR3: CASSQGQGARNEKLFF
DNA: TGCGCCAGCAGCCAAGGACAGGGGGCGAGGAATGAAAAACTGTTTTTT

J: TRBJ2-2
size: -
V: TRBV2
D: TRBD1
CDR3: CASTGGPNTGELFF
DNA: TGTGCCAGCACAGGGGGACCGAACACCGGGGAGCTGTTTTTT

J: TRBJ1-6
size: -
V: TRBV4-1
D: -
CDR3: CASSQDGRVYSPLHF
DNA: TGCGCCAGCAGCCAAGATGGCAGGGTGTACTCACCCCTCCACTTT

J: TRBJ1-5
size: -
V: TRBV28
D: -
CDR3: CASSWGGGDQPQHF
DNA: TGTGCCAGCAGTTGGGGGGGAGGTGACCAGCCCCAGCATTTT

J: TRBJ2-5
size: -
V: TRBV11-2
D: -
CDR3: CASSLVPYQETQYF
DNA: TGTGCCAGCAGCTTAGTTCCATACCAAGAGACCCAGTACTTC

J: TRBJ1-3
size: -
V: TRBV5-8
D: -
CDR3: CASSLVGRGIYF
DNA: TGTGCCAGCAGCTTGGTTGGCCGGGGCATATATTTT

J: TRBJ2-7
size: once
V: TRBV19
D: TRBD1
CDR3: CASKTGTGGYEQYF
DNA: TGTGCCAGTAAAACCGGGACAGGGGGCTACGAGCAGTACTTC

J: TRBJ2-7
size: once
V: TRBV5-1
D: -
CDR3: CASSLADQAGYEQYF
DNA: TGCGCCAGCAGCTTGGCCGATCAGGCCGGCTACGAGCAGTACTTC

J: TRBJ1-2
size: once
V: TRBV25-1
D: -
CDR3: CASSDPITDGGYTF
DNA: TGTGCCAGCAGTGATCCTATCACCGATGGAGGCTACACCTTC

J: TRBJ2-7
size: -
V: TRBV11-2
D: TRBD1
CDR3: CASSHFTGALIIVKQYF
DNA: TGTGCCAGCAGCCATTTCACAGGGGCCCTCATTATTGTGAAGCAGTACTTC

J: TRBJ2-5
size: -
V: TRBV4-3
D: -
CDR3: CASSQDRGESTQYF
DNA: TGCGCCAGCAGCCAAGATAGGGGGGAATCGACCCAGTACTTC

J: TRBJ1-6
size: -
V: TRBV4-3
D: TRBD1
CDR3: CASSQTIGTGGRNSPLHF
DNA: TGCGCCAGCAGCCAAACAATCGGGACAGGGGGTAGAAATTCACCCCTCCACTTT

J: TRBJ2-1
size: -
V: TRBV19
D: -
CDR3: CASRQSFGSYNEQFF
DNA: TGTGCTAGTAGGCAGTCATTCGGTTCCTACAATGAGCAGTTCTTC

J: TRBJ2-7
size: -
V: TRBV9
D: -
CDR3: CASSVSSQNSYEQYF
DNA: TGTGCCAGCAGCGTGAGCTCACAGAACTCCTACGAGCAGTACTTC